The rows below give T cell receptor beta chains drawn from one sample of a study of blood T cells in healthy people across ages. One entry per CDR3 protein results from TCRdb running MiXCR on the 5' RACE reads. Of hundreds of thousands of distinct CDR3 sequences listed, 29% were seen once; the top ten hold roughly 17%. Sequencing input: blood. Every receptor here comes from a woman older than 75 in good health. CDR3s include the opening cysteine and the closing phenylalanine or tryptophan. The order of the fields is J gene, D gene, V gene, clone size, CDR3 DNA, CDR3 protein. D genes are given only for firm matches. Clone size appears in some rows only: once, few, many, or a class for an expanded clone.

J: TRBJ2-1; D: TRBD1; V: TRBV7-9; size: many; DNA: TGTGCCAGCAGCTTCTACCGGGACAGGGAGGCTGAGCAGTTCTTC; CDR3: CASSFYRDREAEQFF
J: TRBJ2-5; D: -; V: TRBV24-1; size: few; DNA: TGTGCCACCAGTGACCACCTGGAGACCCAGTACTTC; CDR3: CATSDHLETQYF
J: TRBJ1-1; D: -; V: TRBV18; size: -; DNA: TGTGCCAGCTCACCCGAAGTGGGTGGGGAGGGAGCTTTCTTT; CDR3: CASSPEVGGEGAFF
J: TRBJ2-3; D: -; V: TRBV7-9; size: many; DNA: TGTGCCAGCAGCAACCCCCGGGGGCAAGGAGATACGCAGTATTTT; CDR3: CASSNPRGQGDTQYF
J: TRBJ1-4; D: -; V: TRBV6-2/TRBV6-3; size: -; DNA: TGTGCCAGCAGTTACTCCAAATCCGGGACATGGACTGAAAAACTGTTTTTT; CDR3: CASSYSKSGTWTEKLFF
J: TRBJ2-7; D: TRBD1; V: TRBV5-5; size: many; DNA: TGTGCCAGCAGCTTGCCACAGGGGGCCGTCTCGGAGCAGTACTTC; CDR3: CASSLPQGAVSEQYF
J: TRBJ2-2; D: -; V: TRBV7-6; size: -; DNA: TGTGCCAGCAGCTTAGTGGTTGGTGGGGAGCTGTTTTTT; CDR3: CASSLVVGGELFF
J: TRBJ2-5; D: -; V: TRBV5-1; size: many; DNA: TGCGCCAGCAGCCAGACGATTCGGGAGACCCAGTACTTC; CDR3: CASSQTIRETQYF
J: TRBJ2-3; D: -; V: TRBV4-3; size: many; DNA: TGCGCCAGCAGCCGGGGTTCGGGCACAGATACGCAGTATTTT; CDR3: CASSRGSGTDTQYF
J: TRBJ1-4; D: -; V: TRBV27; size: few; DNA: TGTGCCAGCAGTTTAGCAGGCCTAGGAAAACTGTTTTTT; CDR3: CASSLAGLGKLFF
J: TRBJ2-3; D: TRBD2; V: TRBV6-1; size: -; DNA: TGTGCCAGCAGAGGACTAGCGGACAGCACAGATACGCAGTATTTT; CDR3: CASRGLADSTDTQYF
J: TRBJ1-4; D: -; V: TRBV12-3/TRBV12-4; size: few; DNA: TGTGCCAGCAGTTCTCAGTGGGCTAATGAAAAACTGTTTTTT; CDR3: CASSSQWANEKLFF
J: TRBJ2-1; D: -; V: TRBV30; size: many; DNA: TGTGCCTGGAGTGGGACTTACGTCAATGAGCAGTTCTTC; CDR3: CAWSGTYVNEQFF
J: TRBJ1-5; D: -; V: TRBV20-1; size: -; DNA: TGCAGTGCTAGAGTGGCACGAGGGGCCAATCAGCCCCAGCATTTT; CDR3: CSARVARGANQPQHF
J: TRBJ1-5; D: TRBD1; V: TRBV5-8; size: few; DNA: TGTGCCAGCAGCTTGGGTGCAGGGGGCGCTCAGCCCCAGCATTTT; CDR3: CASSLGAGGAQPQHF
J: TRBJ2-2; D: -; V: TRBV5-1; size: few; DNA: TGCGCCAGCAGCTTGGCCCCAAAGGGGAGACTCCCGAACACCGGGGAGCTGTTTTTT; CDR3: CASSLAPKGRLPNTGELFF
J: TRBJ1-1; D: -; V: TRBV5-1; size: -; DNA: TGCGCCAGCAGCCTGACCCAGGGGTTAATGAACACTGAAGCTTTCTTT; CDR3: CASSLTQGLMNTEAFF
J: TRBJ2-3; D: -; V: TRBV25-1; size: -; DNA: TGTGCCAGCACCCTTAATAAGGCCGGGGCGCAGGTAGATACGCAGTATTTT; CDR3: CASTLNKAGAQVDTQYF
J: TRBJ2-3; D: TRBD2; V: TRBV29-1; size: many; DNA: TGCAGCGTCTCTTTTGGGAGCGGGGGGTTCTCAGATACGCAGTATTTT; CDR3: CSVSFGSGGFSDTQYF